Below are 32 T cell receptor beta chains sequenced from a single sample in a study of cytomegalovirus exposure and HLA in healthy donors. Researchers ran the PCR with 60 Vbeta and 13 Jbeta primers. Some clones are missing from TCRdb's copy, which holds only in-frame ones; the method was immunoSEQ multiplex PCR. The sample yields roughly 200,000 clones, around 75% seen once. The material sequenced was PBMCs. Receptor source: a female donor in good health and CMV-seronegative.

About this clone itself: Other DNA sequences of this sample code for an identical CDR3. The chain combines TRBV4-1 with TRBJ1-1; D is undetermined. CDR3 length equals 15 residues. The V end was cut by 1 base, the J end by 6 bases, with 15 bases between. The germline CDR1 and CDR2 sequences are MGHRA and YSYEKL. The CDR3 loop is CASSQVIPGRAEAFF. The CDR3 DNA is TGCGCCAGCAGCCAAGTTATTCCGGGAAGGGCTGAAGCTTTCTTT.

On this clone itself: Other DNA sequences in this sample translate to the same CDR3. J is TRBJ2-1 and V is TRBV5-1; possibly TRBD1 for D (5 bases). This CDR3 region has 14 residues. Germline CDR1 is SGHRS and CDR2 is YFSETQ. The V end was cut by 0 bases, the J end by 4 bases, with 8 bases between. As DNA, the CDR3 is TGCGCCAGCAGCTTGGGTGACAGATACAATGAGCAGTTCTTC. The encoded protein is CASSLGDRYNEQFF.

The chain links TRBV5-4 to TRBJ2-7; TRBD2 matches at 8 bases. The junction had 5 bases not matched to a gene; V was cut back by 3 bases and J by 3 bases. The CDR3 is 14 residues long. Germline CDR1 and CDR2: SGHNT and YYREEE (reference sequence). CDR3 sequence reads: CASSSGGSLYEQYF. CDR3 bases: TGTGCCAGCAGCTCGGGGGGGTCCCTCTACGAGCAGTACTTC. Variable domain in full (rest from reference TRBV5-4 and TRBJ2-7): ETGVTQSPTHLIKTRGQQVTLRCSSQSGHNTVSWYQQALGQGPQFIFQYYREEENGRGNFPPRFSGLQFPNYSSELNVNALELDDSALYLCASSSGGSLYEQYFGPGTRLTVT.

In the case of this clone: Mismatch with germline at one junction end may stem from a read error. The sample has other DNA sequences that encode this CDR3 too. This CDR3 is CASSVFGTTEAFF. CDR3 nucleotide sequence: TGCGCCAGCAGCGTATTCGGGACAACTGAAGCTTTCTTT. The gene calls are TRBV9 and TRBJ1-1; a possible D gene is TRBD1 (6 bases). Germline V gene data show CDR1 as SGDLS and CDR2 as YYNGEE. The CDR3 has 13 residues.

With respect to this clone: One end of the junction is discordant with germline, which a read error may explain. This chain connects TRBV7-9 to TRBJ1-3, with 7 bases matching TRBD1. The CDR3 contains 16 residues. The V gene's germline CDR1 is SEHNR and CDR2 FQNEAQ (reference sequence). CDR3 DNA sequence: TGTTCCAGCAGCCTAGGGGGCGCCTACTCTGGAAACACCATATATTTT. The encoded protein is CSSSLGGAYSGNTIYF.

The CDR3 protein is CASSFTVRDGYTF. In nucleotides, the CDR3 is TGTGCCAGCAGTTTTACGGTTCGTGATGGCTACACCTTC. V is TRBV27 and J is TRBJ1-2; no clear D gene. CDR1 is MNHEY, CDR2 SMNVEV, per germline (reference sequence). The CDR3 loop spans 13 amino acids. Trimming cost V 3 bases and J 6 bases, with 11 bases left between them.

The chain is built from TRBV28 and TRBJ2-3, with 7 positions matching TRBD2. The CDR3 consists of 14 residues. Germline-derived CDR1 and CDR2 are MDHEN and SYDVKM. With 5 bases clipped from V and 2 bases from J, the junction kept 4 bases outside the gene matches. CDR3 sequence (DNA): TGTGCCAGCAGTCCTAGCGGTCCCACAGATACGCAGTATTTT. As protein: CASSPSGPTDTQYF.

The V call is TRBV5-5, the J call TRBJ2-7, with 8 positions matching TRBD1. The V and J ends lost 0 bases and 2 bases, in that order; junction bases with no gene match: 1. This CDR3 has 14 amino acids. The germline CDR1 and CDR2 sequences are SGHKS and YYEKEE (reference sequence). CDR3 bases: TGTGCCAGCAGCTTGGGACAGGGGCCCTACGAGCAGTACTTC. As protein: CASSLGQGPYEQYF.

The V and J genes are TRBV27 and TRBJ2-4, with 8 bases fitting TRBD1. Losses at the gene ends were 7 bases for V and 1 base for J; bases not matched to a gene: 18. Germline V gene lookup returns CDR1 MNHEY and CDR2 SMNVEV (reference sequence). The CDR3 is 19 residues long. The CDR3 protein is CASISPPGQAAWAKNIQYF. CDR3 nucleotide sequence: TGTGCCAGCATTTCCCCCCCGGGACAGGCGGCATGGGCCAAAAACATTCAGTACTTC.

The chain employs TRBV5-1 and TRBJ2-1; D remains ambiguous. This CDR3 comprises 15 residues. CDR1 and CDR2 from the germline V gene are SGHRS and YFSETQ. Trimming shortened V by 0 bases and J by 9 bases, and 16 bases separated the two germline ends. The CDR3 region is CASSLGGEAWSEQFF. CDR3 nucleotide sequence: TGCGCCAGCAGCTTGGGCGGCGAGGCGTGGAGTGAGCAGTTCTTC.

This chain uses TRBV9 with TRBJ2-7, with D possibly being TRBD2 (6 bases). Deletions cut 4 bases from V and 7 bases from J, with 18 bases between. CDR3 length: 14 residues. The germline gives CDR1 SGDLS, CDR2 YYNGEE. The CDR3 loop is CASSPGPGGGEQYF. CDR3 coding DNA: TGTGCCAGCAGCCCCGGACCTGGCGGAGGGGAGCAGTACTTC.

The V gene is TRBV5-1, the J gene TRBJ2-1, with 8 bases that match TRBD1. Trimming cost V 6 bases and J 0 bases; bases outside gene matches: 8. This CDR3 is built from 16 residues. The germline V gene encodes CDR1 SGHRS and CDR2 YFSETQ. CDR3 in DNA: TGCGCCAGCAACCCCAGGACAGGGAGCTCCTACAATGAGCAGTTCTTC. Its translation is CASNPRTGSSYNEQFF.

The chain joins TRBV19 to TRBJ1-3; 7 nucleotides align to TRBD1. Germline CDR1 LNHDA, CDR2 SQIVND (reference sequence). The length of the CDR3 is 17 residues. The V and J ends lost 1 base and 0 bases, in that order; junction bases with no gene match: 6. The CDR3 sequence is CASSIVPTGTSGNTIYF. For the CDR3, the DNA is TGTGCCAGTAGTATAGTTCCGACAGGGACCTCTGGAAACACCATATATTTT.

The rearrangement links TRBV27 to TRBJ2-7; maybe TRBD1 (6 bases). The CDR3 sequence is 13 residues long. V was cut by 8 bases and J by 2 bases, with 13 bases left in between. Looked up from germline, CDR1 is MNHEY and CDR2 is SMNVEV (reference sequence). The DNA of the CDR3 is TGTGCCAGCTTGAACAGGGAACCCTACGAGCAGTACTTC. It translates to CASLNREPYEQYF.

This sequence joins TRBV5-4 and TRBJ2-3, with TRBD1 matching 12 bases. The J segment lost 4 bases and the V segment lost 4 bases, leaving 7 bases of the junction unmatched. Germline lookup yields CDR1 SGHNT and CDR2 YYREEE (reference sequence). The CDR3 runs 16 residues. For the CDR3, the DNA is TGTGCCAGCAGCATGGGGACAGGGGGCTGGGCAGATACGCAGTATTTT. Its protein product is CASSMGTGGWADTQYF.

V and J are TRBV30 and TRBJ1-1; 7 bases fit TRBD1. In germline, CDR1 is GTSNPN, CDR2 SVGIG (reference sequence). The CDR3 runs to 12 residues. Trimming at V came to 5 bases and at J to 3 bases, leaving 3 bases not matched to a gene. The CDR3 protein is CAWGTGDTEAFF. CDR3 sequence (DNA): TGTGCCTGGGGTACAGGGGACACTGAAGCTTTCTTT.

This sequence joins TRBV5-1 and TRBJ2-5; 10 bases fit TRBD1. CDR1 SGHRS and CDR2 YFSETQ come from the germline V gene. CDR3 length: 14 residues. J lost 3 bases, V lost 3 bases, and 2 bases had no gene match. In DNA form, the CDR3 reads TGCGCCAGCAGCTACGGGACAGGGGAAGAGACCCAGTACTTC. Its protein is CASSYGTGEETQYF.

The chain carries TRBV6-5 and TRBJ1-1; 11 nucleotides line up with TRBD1. The CDR3 extends over 14 amino acids. V was clipped by 4 bases and J by 4 bases; unmatched bases: 2. CDR1 is MNHEY, CDR2 SVGAGI, per germline. The CDR3 DNA is TGTGCCAGCAGTTTGGACAGGGGGCCCACTGAAGCTTTCTTT. Residues: CASSLDRGPTEAFF.

The chain carries TRBV6-1 and TRBJ2-1; 15 nucleotides line up with TRBD2. J was trimmed by 7 bases and V by 3 bases; bases with no gene match: 7. The CDR3 loop spans 17 amino acids. Germline-derived CDR1 and CDR2 are MNHNS and SASEGT. The DNA for the CDR3 is TGTGCCAGCAGTGATGGACTAGCGGGGGGGCTAGTAAATGAGCAGTTCTTC. This sequence encodes CASSDGLAGGLVNEQFF.

The chain links TRBV11-2 to TRBJ2-5; D is ambiguous. CDR1 SGHAT and CDR2 FQNNGV come from the germline V gene. V was cut by 1 base and J by 2 bases, with 11 bases left in between. The CDR3 consists of 15 residues. The CDR3 nucleotides read TGTGCCAGCAGCTTAGCTGGCGGTCCACAAGAGACCCAGTACTTC. As protein: CASSLAGGPQETQYF.

The CDR3 loop reads CASSRGSHQPQHF. Here the CDR3 DNA reads TGTGCCAGCAGCCGTGGGAGTCATCAGCCCCAGCATTTT. The rearrangement links TRBV25-1 to TRBJ1-5; no clear D gene. V was shortened by 6 bases and J by 5 bases, with 11 bases between the two germline ends. Per germline, CDR1 MGHDK and CDR2 SYGVNS. The CDR3 loop spans 13 amino acids. Full variable domain (rest looked up from reference TRBV25-1 and TRBJ1-5): EADIYQTPRYLVIGTGKKITLECSQTMGHDKMYWYQQDPGMELHLIHYSYGVNSTEKGDLSSESTVSRIRTEHFPLTLESARPSHTSQYLCASSRGSHQPQHFGDGTRLSIL.

In this sample, this clone turned up once. The chain employs TRBV5-5 and TRBJ2-1; 14 bases are shared with TRBD2. With 7 bases clipped from V and 5 bases from J, the junction kept 8 bases outside the gene matches. The CDR3 totals 16 residues. Germline CDR1 is SGHKS and CDR2 is YYEKEE (reference sequence). The CDR3 spells CASQLGLAGGHNEQFF. The CDR3 DNA is TGTGCCAGCCAACTAGGACTAGCGGGAGGCCACAATGAGCAGTTCTTC.

The rearrangement joins TRBV5-1 to TRBJ2-7, with D tentatively TRBD1 (6 bases). There are 14 residues in the CDR3. V shed 3 bases and J shed 3 bases, with 13 bases lying between them. Per germline, CDR1 SGHRS and CDR2 YFSETQ. Here the CDR3 reads CASSSSGTNYEQYF. The CDR3, as DNA: TGCGCCAGCAGCTCGTCCGGGACAAACTACGAGCAGTACTTC.

The chain combines TRBV11-2 with TRBJ1-2; 7 bases match TRBD1. The germline V gene has CDR1 SGHAT and CDR2 FQNNGV. The V gene end was trimmed by 4 bases and the J gene end by 7 bases; junction bases not matched to a gene: 6. This CDR3 comprises 13 residues. CDR3 DNA: TGTGCCAGCAGCTCGATCTACAGGGGTGGCTACACCTTC. The encoded protein is CASSSIYRGGYTF.

This clone was counted a single time. This chain links TRBV11-2 with TRBJ2-1; D is perhaps TRBD2 (6 bases). CDR1 SGHAT and CDR2 FQNNGV come from the germline V gene. The V gene lost 1 base and the J gene lost 4 bases, with 11 bases spanning the gap. The CDR3 consists of 15 residues. CDR3 DNA: TGTGCCAGCAGCTTAGGTGCTAGCGAGTACAATGAGCAGTTCTTC. Translating gives CASSLGASEYNEQFF.

This sequence joins TRBV2 and TRBJ2-7; D might be TRBD1 (6 bases). CDR1 is SNHLY and CDR2 is FYNNEI in the germline V gene. Trimming stripped 10 bases from V and 3 bases from J, with 16 bases between. The CDR3 sequence is 13 residues long. The CDR3 coding sequence is TGTGCCACAGGGTGGGGACAAGTCTACGAGCAGTACTTC. Translation: CATGWGQVYEQYF.

J is TRBJ2-3 and V is TRBV7-9; TRBD2 agrees at 11 bases. V gave up 4 bases and J gave up 8 bases; unmatched junction bases: 5. The CDR3 runs to 14 residues. CDR1 is SEHNR and CDR2 is FQNEAQ in the germline V gene (reference sequence). The CDR3 DNA is TGTGCCAGCAGCTCCCTAGCGGGGGGACTTACGCAGTATTTT. As protein: CASSSLAGGLTQYF. The full variable domain, completed using reference TRBV7-9 and TRBJ2-3, is DTGVSQNPRHKITKRGQNVTFRCDPISEHNRLYWYRQTLGQGPEFLTYFQNEAQLEKSRLLSDRFSAERPKGSFSTLEIQRTEQGDSAMYLCASSSLAGGLTQYFGPGTRLTVL.

The V call is TRBV15, the J call TRBJ1-1; tentative D call: TRBD1 (5 bases). CDR1 and CDR2 from the germline V gene are LNHNV and YYDKDF (reference sequence). V lost 0 bases to trimming and J lost 0 bases, with 11 bases between them. The CDR3 has 16 residues. The chain's CDR3 is CATSRDRGALNTEAFF. The CDR3 nucleotides are TGTGCCACCAGCAGAGATCGCGGGGCCTTGAACACTGAAGCTTTCTTT.

The chain combines TRBV7-3 with TRBJ1-6; D is unclear. V shed 5 bases and J shed 9 bases, with 11 bases lying between them. The CDR3 spans 13 residues. CDR1 is SGHTA, CDR2 FQGTGA, per germline. The DNA of the CDR3 is TGTGCCAGCAGCGAGTCCCTTCGTTCACCCCTCCACTTT. Encoded protein: CASSESLRSPLHF.

V and J are TRBV6-4 and TRBJ1-1; D is possibly TRBD1 (5 bases). Per the germline V gene, CDR1 is MRHNA and CDR2 is SNTAGT. There are 15 residues in the CDR3. Trimming pared 6 bases from V and 1 base from J, leaving 15 bases between. The CDR3: CASRGQGGENTEAFF. CDR3 bases: TGTGCCAGCAGGGGTCAGGGTGGGGAGAACACTGAAGCTTTCTTT.

V usage is TRBV9 and J usage is TRBJ2-1; possibly TRBD1 for D (6 bases). The V end was cut by 4 bases, the J end by 8 bases, with 16 bases between. CDR1 is SGDLS, CDR2 YYNGEE, per germline. The CDR3 contains 14 residues. The CDR3 loop is CASSIQGSFYEQFF. The CDR3 DNA reads TGTGCCAGCAGCATACAGGGTTCGTTTTATGAGCAGTTCTTC.

The chain links TRBV13 to TRBJ2-1, with TRBD2 identical over 9 bases. J was trimmed by 5 bases and V by 6 bases; bases with no gene match: 8. Germline CDR1 PRHDT, CDR2 FYEKMQ (reference sequence). This CDR3 contains 15 residues. DNA of the CDR3: TGTGCCAGCAGATCGGCGGGGGGGCCGCACAATGAGCAGTTCTTC. Protein product: CASRSAGGPHNEQFF. Combining the CDR3 with reference TRBV13 and TRBJ2-1 gives the whole variable domain AAGVIQSPRHLIKEKRETATLKCYPIPRHDTVYWYQQGPGQDPQFLISFYEKMQSDKGSIPDRFSAQQFSDYHSELNMSSLELGDSALYFCASRSAGGPHNEQFFGPGTRLTVL.